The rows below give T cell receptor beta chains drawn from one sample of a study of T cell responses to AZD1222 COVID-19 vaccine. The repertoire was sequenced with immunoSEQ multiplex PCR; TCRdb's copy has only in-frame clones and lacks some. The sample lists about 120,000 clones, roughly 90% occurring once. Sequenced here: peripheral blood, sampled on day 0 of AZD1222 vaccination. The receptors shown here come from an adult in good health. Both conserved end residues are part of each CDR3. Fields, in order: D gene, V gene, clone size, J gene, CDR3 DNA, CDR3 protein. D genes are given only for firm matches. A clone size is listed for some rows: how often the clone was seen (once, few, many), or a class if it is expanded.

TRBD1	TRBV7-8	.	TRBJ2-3	TGTGCCAGCAGCTTGGGACAGGGCGTCACAGATACGCAGTATTTT	CASSLGQGVTDTQYF
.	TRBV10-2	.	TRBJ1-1	TGCGCCAGCAGTGATATTGCAAACACTGAAGCTTTCTTT	CASSDIANTEAFF
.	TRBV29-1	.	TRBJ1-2	TGCAGCGTTGAAATCTACTATGGCTACACCTTC	CSVEIYYGYTF
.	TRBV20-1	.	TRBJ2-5	TGCAGTGCTAGTAGGACAGAGACCCAGTACTTC	CSASRTETQYF
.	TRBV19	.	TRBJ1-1	TGTGCCAGTAGTACCCCGACGGGTTGGCACACTGAAGCTTTCTTT	CASSTPTGWHTEAFF
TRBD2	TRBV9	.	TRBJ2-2	TGTGCCAGCAGCGTAACTAGCGGAGACACCGGGGAGCTGTTTTTT	CASSVTSGDTGELFF
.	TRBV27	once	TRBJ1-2	TGTGCCAGCAGTCCCAGCCCCGTCCCGGGCATTTATGGCTACACCTTC	CASSPSPVPGIYGYTF
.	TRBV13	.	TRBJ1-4	TGTGCCAGCAGCTCAGACCGGGACCCACTGTTTTTT	CASSSDRDPLFF
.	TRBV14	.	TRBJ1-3	TGTGCCAGCAGCCCTGAGGGGATCAGGAGCTCTGGAAACACCATATATTTT	CASSPEGIRSSGNTIYF
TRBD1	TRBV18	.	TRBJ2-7	TGTGCCAGCTCACCTTTCCAGGGGACAGGGAAACCCTACGAGCAGTACTTC	CASSPFQGTGKPYEQYF
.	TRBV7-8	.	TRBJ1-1	TGTGCCAGCAGCCCGCAATATGAAGCTTTCTTT	CASSPQYEAFF
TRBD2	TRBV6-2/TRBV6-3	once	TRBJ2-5	TGTGCCAGCAGTTACTCGGGCCTAGCGGGAGAGCTACAAGAGACCCAGTACTTC	CASSYSGLAGELQETQYF
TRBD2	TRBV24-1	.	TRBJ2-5	TGTGCCACCAGTGAAGGGGGGACTAGTGATCAAGAGACCCAGTACTTC	CATSEGGTSDQETQYF
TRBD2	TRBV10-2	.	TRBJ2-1	TGCGCCAGCAGTGAAGGAGCGGGAGAAATCGATGAGCAGTTCTTC	CASSEGAGEIDEQFF
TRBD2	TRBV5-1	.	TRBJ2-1	TGCGCCAGCAGCTTGGATCGGGGGAACCGACTAGCGGGATACAATGAGCAGTTCTTC	CASSLDRGNRLAGYNEQFF
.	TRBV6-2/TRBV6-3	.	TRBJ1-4	TGTGCCAGCAGTTACTCGGCATCTTTTCTGTTTTTT	CASSYSASFLFF
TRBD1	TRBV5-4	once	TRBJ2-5	TGTGCCAGCAGCCCGAGGGACAGGGCGATGGAGACCCAGTACTTC	CASSPRDRAMETQYF
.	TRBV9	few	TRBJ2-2	TGTGCCAGCAGCGTAGACACCGGGGAGCTGTTTTTT	CASSVDTGELFF
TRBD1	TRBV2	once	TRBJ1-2	TGTGCCAGCAGTGAAGCTTGGACAGGGTTGAACTATGGCTACACCTTC	CASSEAWTGLNYGYTF
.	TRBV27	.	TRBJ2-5	TGTGCCAGCAGTTTCGGGAACCCCGGGGCCCAGTACTTC	CASSFGNPGAQYF
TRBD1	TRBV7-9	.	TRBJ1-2	TGTGCCAGCAGTCCAGACAGGGCGGGCTATGGCTACACCTTC	CASSPDRAGYGYTF
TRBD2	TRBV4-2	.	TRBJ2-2	TGTGCCAGCAGCCCCAAACTAGCGGGGAACACCGGGGAGCTGTTTTTT	CASSPKLAGNTGELFF
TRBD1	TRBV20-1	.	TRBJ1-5	TGCAGTGCTAGTTCCAGGGGGGAACAGCCCCAGCATTTT	CSASSRGEQPQHF
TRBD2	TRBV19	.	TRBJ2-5	TGTGCCAGTAGTATTTTAACTAGCGGGAGTCGGGAGACCCAGTACTTC	CASSILTSGSRETQYF
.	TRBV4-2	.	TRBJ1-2	TGTGCCAGCAGCGCTAGGGACTATGGCTACACCTTC	CASSARDYGYTF
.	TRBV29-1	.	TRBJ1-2	TGCAGCCCGTGCCTGAGAGACAACTATGGCTACACCTTC	CSPCLRDNYGYTF
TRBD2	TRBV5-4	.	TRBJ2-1	TGTGCCAGCAGCTCGGGACTAGCGGGGCTCAATGAGCAGTTCTTC	CASSSGLAGLNEQFF
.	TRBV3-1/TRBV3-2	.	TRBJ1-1	TGTGCCAGCAGCCAAGATAGGTATTTTCCTTCAGGGGCGGACACTGAAGCTTTCTTT	CASSQDRYFPSGADTEAFF
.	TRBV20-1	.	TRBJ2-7	TGCAGTGCTAGATATCGAAACGAGCAGTACTTC	CSARYRNEQYF
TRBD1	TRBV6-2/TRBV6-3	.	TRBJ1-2	TGTGCCAGCAGTTACATAGCGGGACAGGTCCATAGGCTGGATGGCTACACCTTC	CASSYIAGQVHRLDGYTF
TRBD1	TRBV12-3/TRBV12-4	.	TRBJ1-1	TGTGCCAGCAGTAGGGACAGTCACACTGAAGCTTTCTTT	CASSRDSHTEAFF
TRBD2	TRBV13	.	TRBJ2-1	TGTGCCAGCAGCTTATGGGGGGGCAATGAGCAGTTCTTC	CASSLWGGNEQFF
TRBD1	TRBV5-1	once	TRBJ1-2	TGCGCCAGCAGCGTAACAGGGGACTATGGCTACACCTTC	CASSVTGDYGYTF
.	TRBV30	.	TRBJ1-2	TGTGCCTGGCAAAGGGAAGTGCGAAACTATGGCTACACCTTC	CAWQREVRNYGYTF
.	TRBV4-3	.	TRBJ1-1	TGCGCCAGCAGGCCAAATGAGGCGGTGAACCACGAAGCTTTCTTT	CASRPNEAVNHEAFF
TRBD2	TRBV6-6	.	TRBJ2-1	TGTGCCAGCAGTCGTCGTCCGCTGGGACTAGCGGGGGAGATTACTAACAATGAGCAGTTCTTC	CASSRRPLGLAGEITNNEQFF
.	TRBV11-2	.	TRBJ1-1	TGTGCCAGCAGCGTATCGGGGAGCACTGAAGCTTTCTTT	CASSVSGSTEAFF
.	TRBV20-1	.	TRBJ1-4	TGCAGTGCTAGTGACGACAGGTCAGAAAAACTGTTTTTT	CSASDDRSEKLFF
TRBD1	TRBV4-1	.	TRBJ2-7	TGCGCCAGCAGCCAAGTCGGACAGGGGCTCTACGAGCAGTACTTC	CASSQVGQGLYEQYF
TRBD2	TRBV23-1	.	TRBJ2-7	TGCGCCAGCAGCCCCTCGGGGGGGGCGATGAACTATCGCTACGAGCAGTACTTC	CASSPSGGAMNYRYEQYF
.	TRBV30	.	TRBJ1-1	TGTGCCTGGAGTGAAGGGGTAGGCACTGAAGCTTTCTTT	CAWSEGVGTEAFF